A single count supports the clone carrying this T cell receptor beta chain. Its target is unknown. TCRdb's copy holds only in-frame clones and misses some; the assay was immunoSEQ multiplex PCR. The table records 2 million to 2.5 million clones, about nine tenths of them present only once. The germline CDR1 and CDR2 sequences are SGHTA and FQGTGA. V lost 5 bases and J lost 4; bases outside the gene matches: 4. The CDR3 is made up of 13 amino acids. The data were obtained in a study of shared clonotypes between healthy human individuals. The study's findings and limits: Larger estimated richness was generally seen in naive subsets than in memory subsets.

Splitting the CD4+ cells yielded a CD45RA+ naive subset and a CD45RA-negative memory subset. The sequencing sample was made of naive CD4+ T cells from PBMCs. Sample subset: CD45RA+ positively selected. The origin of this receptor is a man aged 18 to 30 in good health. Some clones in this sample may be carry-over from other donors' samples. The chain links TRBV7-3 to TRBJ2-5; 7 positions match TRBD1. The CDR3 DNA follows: TGTGCCAGCAGCAGCCGACAGGGAGAGACCCAGTACTTC. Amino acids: CASSSRQGETQYF. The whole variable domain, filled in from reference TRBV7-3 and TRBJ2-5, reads GAGVSQTPSNKVTEKGKYVELRCDPISGHTALYWYRQSLGQGPEFLIYFQGTGAADDSGLPNDRFFAVRPEGSVSTLKIQRTERGDSAVYLCASSSRQGETQYFGPGTRLLVL.